Following are 6 T cell receptor beta chains from one sample sequenced in a study of shared T cell receptors in the human thymus (dated by TCRdb to the early 2020s). Libraries were constructed by the immunoSEQ multiplex PCR assay. Entries here come from immuneACCESS through TCRdb and include only in-frame sequences with V and J called. Some clones fail to appear in such tables; in the studies checked, an unresolved V gene covers under half of the shortfall, and the cause of the remainder is unknown. This sample lists some 760,000 clones; 80% to 90% were detected once. In total, the top ten clones hold around 0.01% of the sample. The sample was also reused in another study, on human thymus T cells.

Source material: thymocytes. The receptors were gathered from a girl in the first two years of life with a congenital heart defect. Donor details come from another sample of the same person, matched by shared clones.

For the CDR3, the DNA is TGTGCCAGCGCCAGGGCCCCAGCAACTAATGAAAAACTGTTTTTT. It codes for CASARAPATNEKLFF. The chain recombines TRBV28 with TRBJ1-4, with TRBD1 as a possible D gene (5 bases). CDR3 length equals 15 residues. Germline assignment: CDR1 MDHEN and CDR2 SYDVKM. Trimming removed 8 bases from V and 0 bases from J, with 13 bases in between.

The CDR3 is CASRAHRGLTHYEQYF. In DNA form, the CDR3 reads TGTGCCAGCAGAGCACACAGGGGTTTGACCCACTACGAGCAGTACTTC. This chain uses TRBV2 with TRBJ2-7; 7 bases line up with TRBD1. This CDR3 region has 16 residues. V shed 6 bases and J 3 bases; nucleotides not matched to a gene: 14. The germline V gene encodes CDR1 SNHLY and CDR2 FYNNEI.

The CDR3 coding sequence is TGTGCCAGCAGCCAACCCGGGACTAGCGGGTTAGGTGAGCAGTTCTTC. Its protein is CASSQPGTSGLGEQFF. The V and J genes are TRBV14 and TRBJ2-1; 12 positions agree with TRBD2. Germline V gene sequence: CDR1 SGHDN, CDR2 FVKESK. The CDR3 length is 16 residues. J lost 9 bases, V lost 2 bases, and 8 bases had no gene match.

The sample holds a few counts of this clone. The chain's CDR3 is CASSLPGQGETQYF. CDR3 DNA sequence: TGTGCCAGCAGTTTGCCGGGACAGGGAGAGACCCAGTACTTC. The genes are TRBV27 and TRBJ2-5, with TRBD1 matching over 9 bases. The germline CDR1 and CDR2 sequences are MNHEY and SMNVEV (reference sequence). This CDR3 region has 14 residues. Trimming at V came to 3 bases and at J to 4 bases, leaving 3 bases not matched to a gene.

The V and J genes are TRBV6-5 and TRBJ2-3; 8 nucleotides line up with TRBD2. CDR3 length: 16 residues. V lost 0 bases, J lost 4 bases, and 6 bases stayed unmatched. Germline loops: CDR1 MNHEY, CDR2 SVGAGI. The chain's CDR3 is CASSYSAGGGSDTQYF. The DNA for the CDR3 is TGTGCCAGCAGTTACTCGGCGGGGGGTGGATCAGATACGCAGTATTTT.

The rearrangement links TRBV9 to TRBJ2-2; TRBD1 matches at 7 bases. Trimming removed 2 bases from V and 1 base from J; junction bases left unmatched: 8. Germline V gene data show CDR1 as SGDLS and CDR2 as YYNGEE. This CDR3 comprises 17 residues. CDR3 loop: CASSVGSQGKNTGELFF. The CDR3 nucleotides are TGTGCCAGCAGCGTTGGGTCACAGGGGAAGAACACCGGGGAGCTGTTTTTT. The full variable domain, completed using reference TRBV9 and TRBJ2-2, is DSGVTQTPKHLITATGQRVTLRCSPRSGDLSVYWYQQSLDQGLQFLIQYYNGEERAKGNILERFSAQQFPDLHSELNLSSLELGDSALYFCASSVGSQGKNTGELFFGEGSRLTVL.